This TCR beta chain was sequenced during a study of cytomegalovirus exposure and HLA in healthy donors. Study details: The early release's HLA-typed donors yielded tens of millions of unique TCRs.

PCR was performed using 60 Vbeta and 13 Jbeta primers. Assay: immunoSEQ multiplex PCR; the TCRdb copy retains only in-frame clones and omits some. The data contain some 62,000 clones, around 87% of them seen just once; the ten biggest clones take up more than 1.4%. Study-wide points: Rarity held for most TCR sequences, but there were some public TCRs that occurred in many donors.

As to this clone: The antigen is unknown.

The germline gives CDR1 MNHEY, CDR2 SMNVEV (reference sequence). Trimming left V 0 bases short and J 3 bases short, with 12 bases between. The CDR3 totals 15 residues. The genes are TRBV27 and TRBJ2-7; tentative D call: TRBD2 (6 bases). This TCR derives from a young man in good health and CMV-seronegative. Sequencing input: PBMCs. The chain's CDR3 is CASSLSIAVIYEQYF. The CDR3 region has the DNA TGTGCCAGCAGTTTATCGATAGCGGTTATCTACGAGCAGTACTTC.